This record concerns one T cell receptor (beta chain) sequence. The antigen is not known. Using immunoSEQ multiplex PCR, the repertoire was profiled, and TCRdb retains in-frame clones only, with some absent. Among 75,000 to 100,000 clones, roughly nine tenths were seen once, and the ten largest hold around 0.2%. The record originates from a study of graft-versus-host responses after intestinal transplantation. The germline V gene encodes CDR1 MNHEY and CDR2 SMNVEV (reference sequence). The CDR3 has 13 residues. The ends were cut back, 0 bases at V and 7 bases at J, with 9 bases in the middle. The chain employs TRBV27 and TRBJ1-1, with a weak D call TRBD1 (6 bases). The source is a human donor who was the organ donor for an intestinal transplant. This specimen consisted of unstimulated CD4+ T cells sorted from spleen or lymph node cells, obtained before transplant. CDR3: CASSLSRTVEAFF. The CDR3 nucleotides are TGTGCCAGCAGTTTATCCCGGACAGTTGAAGCTTTCTTT.